This is a list of T cell receptor beta chains from one sample in a study of identical twins. TCRdb called the 5' RACE reads again in MiXCR, with one record for every CDR3 protein. The data hold roughly 630,000 distinct CDR3 sequences, with around 7.5% observed a single time. Separately, the same data were catalogued under a study of yellow fever vaccine responses in identical twins.

The specimen sequenced was PBMCs. The receptors here all came from a woman under 30 in good health. CDR3s leave out the opening cysteine and the closing phenylalanine or tryptophan. Fields, in order: J gene, V gene, CDR3 protein.

j_gene: TRBJ2-7; v_gene: TRBV10-3; CDR3aa: AISPMAYEQY
j_gene: TRBJ2-1; v_gene: TRBV6-1; CDR3aa: ASRGTGVLYSDEQF
j_gene: TRBJ2-1; v_gene: TRBV10-3; CDR3aa: AIRMTGVGDNEQF
j_gene: TRBJ2-1; v_gene: TRBV15; CDR3aa: ATSREGASSYNEQF
j_gene: TRBJ2-1; v_gene: TRBV20-1; CDR3aa: SARQGTGPGDEQF
j_gene: TRBJ1-2; v_gene: TRBV5-1; CDR3aa: ASSGTGGHGYT
j_gene: TRBJ2-1; v_gene: TRBV3-1; CDR3aa: ASSQVGGIGRANEQF
j_gene: TRBJ2-7; v_gene: TRBV10-1; CDR3aa: ASSEFGTYEQY
j_gene: TRBJ2-7; v_gene: TRBV12-3/TRBV12-4; CDR3aa: ASSLGREREQY
j_gene: TRBJ2-2; v_gene: TRBV3-1; CDR3aa: ASSQVWTRGSGELF
j_gene: TRBJ2-7; v_gene: TRBV29-1; CDR3aa: SVATSGGLYEQY
j_gene: TRBJ2-6; v_gene: TRBV5-6; CDR3aa: ASSLRQGAAGANVLT
j_gene: TRBJ2-1; v_gene: TRBV6-2/TRBV6-3; CDR3aa: ASSYSLATEQF
j_gene: TRBJ1-4; v_gene: TRBV12-3/TRBV12-4; CDR3aa: ASSFMDVGEKLF
j_gene: TRBJ2-1; v_gene: TRBV19; CDR3aa: ASSILAYESSYNEQF
j_gene: TRBJ2-4; v_gene: TRBV5-1; CDR3aa: ASSTGRALDIQY
j_gene: TRBJ2-2; v_gene: TRBV12-5; CDR3aa: ASVLRLAGVGELF
j_gene: TRBJ2-1; v_gene: TRBV14; CDR3aa: ASSRNRGSHNEQF
j_gene: TRBJ2-7; v_gene: TRBV5-1; CDR3aa: ASSLVAAGLSVHEQY
j_gene: TRBJ2-5; v_gene: TRBV20-1; CDR3aa: SARPGLAGETQY
j_gene: TRBJ2-5; v_gene: TRBV6-2/TRBV6-3; CDR3aa: ASSSRGGTQETQY
j_gene: TRBJ1-1; v_gene: TRBV7-8; CDR3aa: ASSFPGQGDL
j_gene: TRBJ1-6; v_gene: TRBV6-5; CDR3aa: ASSYSRDSNFNSPLH
j_gene: TRBJ2-1; v_gene: TRBV18; CDR3aa: ASSSGGPNEQF
j_gene: TRBJ1-1; v_gene: TRBV12-3/TRBV12-4; CDR3aa: ASSVTSGVNTEAF
j_gene: TRBJ1-5; v_gene: TRBV2; CDR3aa: ASRDLGTLSNQPQH
j_gene: TRBJ2-5; v_gene: TRBV10-3; CDR3aa: AIGSSGVETQY
j_gene: TRBJ2-2; v_gene: TRBV6-2/TRBV6-3; CDR3aa: ASSYSDLANTGELF
j_gene: TRBJ2-7; v_gene: TRBV27; CDR3aa: ASSPLTGRLSYEQY
j_gene: TRBJ2-7; v_gene: TRBV5-1; CDR3aa: ASSLGLAGFSYEQY